What follows are 11 T cell receptor beta chains derived from one specimen sequenced in a study of shared clonotypes between healthy human individuals. TCRdb keeps only in-frame clones here, not all; method: immunoSEQ multiplex PCR. This table has fewer than 850,000 clones, 96% appearing once. Positively selected for CCR7, the CD45RO-negative cells used as naive CD8 cells excluded terminally differentiated effector memory CD45RA+ cells. The sequenced material came from naive CD8+ T cells sorted from blood. Source of these receptors: a man under 40 in good health.

This sequence joins TRBV9 and TRBJ2-2; 9 bases are a match to TRBD2. This CDR3 region has 17 residues. With 0 bases clipped from V and 5 bases from J, the junction kept 8 bases outside the gene matches. Germline loops: CDR1 SGDLS, CDR2 YYNGEE. The CDR3: CASSVEPSGIATGELFF. CDR3 DNA sequence: TGTGCCAGCAGCGTAGAGCCTAGCGGGATAGCTACCGGGGAGCTGTTTTTT.

V is TRBV5-1 and J is TRBJ2-1; TRBD1 agrees at 8 bases. CDR1 and CDR2 from the germline V gene are SGHRS and YFSETQ. V trimming: 2 bases; J trimming: 3 bases; junction bases outside the gene matches: 7. This CDR3 is built from 16 residues. The CDR3 DNA sequence: TGCGCCAGCAGCTTTCAGGGGGCGGGGAGCTACAATGAGCAGTTCTTC. Translated, it gives CASSFQGAGSYNEQFF.

V usage is TRBV13 and J usage is TRBJ2-7, with 10 positions matching TRBD1. With V trimmed by 2 bases and J by 4 bases, 5 bases remained unmatched. Germline CDR1 is PRHDT and CDR2 is FYEKMQ (reference sequence). The CDR3 totals 15 residues. CDR3 nucleotides: TGTGCCAGCAGCTTACGGGGACAGGGGTTATACGAGCAGTACTTC. Its translation is CASSLRGQGLYEQYF.

CDR3 amino acids: CASSVLDSYAPEAFF. CDR3 DNA: TGTGCCAGCAGCGTATTAGACAGCTATGCGCCTGAAGCTTTCTTT. The chain combines TRBV9 with TRBJ1-1; weak D call: TRBD1 (5 bases). The V end lost 1 base, the J end lost 6 bases, and 16 bases lay between the germline ends. There are 15 residues in the CDR3. Germline V gene sequence: CDR1 SGDLS, CDR2 YYNGEE.

Note on this clone: Distinct nucleotide sequences in the sample also encode this CDR3. The chain couples TRBV29-1 to TRBJ1-4; no clear D gene. V was clipped by 1 base and J by 5 bases, with 5 bases between them. The CDR3 contains 12 residues. Germline V gene lookup returns CDR1 SQVTM and CDR2 ANQGSEA. The CDR3 nucleotides read TGCAGCGTTGAAGGGCGGAATGAAAAACTGTTTTTT. Protein sequence: CSVEGRNEKLFF.

The chain is built from TRBV11-2 and TRBJ2-3; tentatively, D is TRBD1 or TRBD2 (5 bases each). V was shortened by 5 bases and J by 0 bases, with 15 bases between the two germline ends. CDR1 is SGHAT, CDR2 FQNNGV, per germline. The CDR3 sequence is 16 residues long. Written as DNA, the CDR3 is TGTGCCAGCAGCGGACCCCGGGGCAGTAGCACAGATACGCAGTATTTT. Translated: CASSGPRGSSTDTQYF.

The gene calls are TRBV9 and TRBJ1-3; perhaps TRBD1 as D (5 bases). CDR1 SGDLS and CDR2 YYNGEE come from the germline V gene. The CDR3 is 15 residues long. The V end lost 4 bases, the J end lost 4 bases, and 15 bases lay between the germline ends. CDR3 nucleotide sequence: TGTGCCAGCAGCCCGGGGGGTGGCTCAGGAAACACCATATATTTT. It yields the protein CASSPGGGSGNTIYF.

The V call is TRBV28, the J call TRBJ2-7; 8 nucleotides agree with TRBD2. The CDR3 runs to 16 residues. V shed 5 bases and J 3 bases; nucleotides not matched to a gene: 12. Germline V gene lookup returns CDR1 MDHEN and CDR2 SYDVKM. The CDR3 DNA follows: TGTGCCAGCAGTCCAGCCGGGACTAGACACTTCTACGAGCAGTACTTC. As protein: CASSPAGTRHFYEQYF.

For this clone: This CDR3 is also generated by other DNA sequences in the sample. The chain is built from TRBV9 and TRBJ2-3, with 9 bases aligning to TRBD2. Germline loops: CDR1 SGDLS, CDR2 YYNGEE. The length of the CDR3 is 15 residues. J gave up 0 bases and V 1 base, and 0 bases lay outside the gene matches. The CDR3 DNA follows: TGTGCCAGCAGCGTACTAGCGGGAAGCACAGATACGCAGTATTTT. This translates into CASSVLAGSTDTQYF.

This rearrangement joins TRBV9 to TRBJ1-2; no firm D call. CDR3 length: 12 amino acids. CDR1 is SGDLS and CDR2 is YYNGEE in the germline V gene. V was clipped by 4 bases and J by 4 bases, with 8 bases between them. The CDR3 bases are TGTGCCAGCAGCTCACAGCCCTATGGCTACACCTTC. Encoded protein: CASSSQPYGYTF.

The chain employs TRBV28 and TRBJ2-5, with a tentative D call TRBD2 (5 bases). The ends were cut back, 6 bases at V and 4 bases at J, with 27 bases in the middle. CDR1 and CDR2 from the germline V gene are MDHEN and SYDVKM. The CDR3 length is 18 residues. CDR3: CASSQLFGKPTKGETQYF. In DNA form, the CDR3 reads TGTGCCAGCAGCCAGCTCTTCGGGAAGCCAACGAAGGGAGAGACCCAGTACTTC.